This T cell receptor beta chain was captured by sequencing in a study of Graves' ophthalmopathy and Graves' hyperthyroidism. Study as a whole: Prior to any treatment, peripheral blood was collected at the time of initial diagnosis. Findings of the study overall: Blood was where most expanded thyroid clonotypes above 0.001 frequency also turned up.

Amplified material comprised TCR beta CDR3 regions derived from RNA transcripts. After a first-round RT-PCR with HTBI primers, a second-round multiplex PCR was run. TCRdb reprocessed the multiplex PCR reads via MiXCR and lists one record per CDR3 protein. This table has hundreds of thousands of distinct CDR3 sequences, 20% to 25% appearing once. Where ophthalmopathy was present, donors had moderate-to-severe activity, CAS ≥3, NOSPECS ≥4 and duration under 3 months. As the starting material, roughly 10 ml of fresh peripheral blood yielded the PBMCs. In germline, CDR1 is MDHEN, CDR2 SYDVKM. CDR3 length equals 12 residues. There are a few counts of this clonotype. The antigen remains undetermined. This may stem from a read error, because a much larger clone lies one nucleotide away.

The sequence came from a woman aged 45-65 years with Graves' ophthalmopathy. Sequencing used peripheral blood. This chain uses TRBV28 with TRBJ2-7; D perhaps matches TRBD2 (7 bases). CDR3 nucleotides: TGTGCGACCAGGACTATCGGGGGGCCAGAGTACTTC. Amino acid sequence: CATRTIGGPEYF.